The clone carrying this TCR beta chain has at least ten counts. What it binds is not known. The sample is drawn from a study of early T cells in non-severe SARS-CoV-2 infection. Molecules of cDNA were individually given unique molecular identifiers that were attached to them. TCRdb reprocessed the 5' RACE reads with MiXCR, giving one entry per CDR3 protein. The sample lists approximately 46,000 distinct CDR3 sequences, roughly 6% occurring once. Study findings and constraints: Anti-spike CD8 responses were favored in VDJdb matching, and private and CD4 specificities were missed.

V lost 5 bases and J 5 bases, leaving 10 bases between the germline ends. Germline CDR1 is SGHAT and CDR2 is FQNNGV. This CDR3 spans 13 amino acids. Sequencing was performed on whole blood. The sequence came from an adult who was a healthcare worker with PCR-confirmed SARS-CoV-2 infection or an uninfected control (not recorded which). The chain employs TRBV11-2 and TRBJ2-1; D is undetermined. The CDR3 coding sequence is TGTGCCAGCAGCCCCCGGGTCGACAATGAGCAGTTCTTC. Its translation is CASSPRVDNEQFF.